This note documents a single TCR beta chain sequence. There are 15 residues in the CDR3. Trimming removed 4 bases from V and 8 bases from J; junction bases left unmatched: 12. CDR1 is SGHRS, CDR2 YFSETQ, per germline. This specimen comes from a study of control samples from healthy donors and cancer patients. The repertoire was sequenced with immunoSEQ multiplex PCR; TCRdb's copy has only in-frame clones and lacks some. The repertoire has some 71,000 clones, around 92% of them found once; the top ten carry around a fifth. Material: PBMCs. The chain recombines TRBV5-1 with TRBJ2-1; 7 bases fit TRBD2. This receptor was obtained from a man aged 55 to 70 with lung cancer. CDR3 in DNA: TGCGCCAGCAGCCTGTTGGGGGGGACGGGCGATGAGCAGTTCTTC. Its protein product is CASSLLGGTGDEQFF.